One TCR beta chain is described in this entry. Its antigen is still unknown. The CDR3 extends over 14 amino acids. Trimming shortened V by 0 bases and J by 6 bases, and 9 bases separated the two germline ends. Germline V gives CDR1 SEHNR, CDR2 FQNEAQ (reference sequence). This record belongs to a study of radiotherapy plus CTLA-4 blockade in lung cancer. Findings and limits, study-wide: Reportedly, early blood T cell clone dynamics best predicted response, with interferon-beta. Once radiotherapy plus ipilimumab had been given, TCR clones derived from tumor expanded in blood.

Focal radiation with ipilimumab CTLA-4 blockade was given to patients with chemo-refractory metastatic non-small-cell lung cancer. The method was immunoSEQ multiplex PCR; TCRdb's version includes in-frame clones alone and lacks a portion of them. The sample carries roughly 66,000 clones, around 86% recorded once. This sequence was found in a human donor with non-small cell lung cancer who had a partial response to radiotherapy plus ipilimumab. This chain connects TRBV7-9 to TRBJ2-1; D is unresolved. The sample was peripheral blood, taken from a patient treated with radiotherapy plus ipilimumab. In DNA, the CDR3 is TGTGCCAGCAGCTTAGCCCTTTCGGGCAATGAGCAGTTCTTC. This gives the protein CASSLALSGNEQFF.